The subject of this entry is one T cell receptor beta chain. As yet, its antigen is unknown. Pooled together were second doses at about 4 or about 12 weeks. TCRdb's table, derived via immunoSEQ multiplex PCR, lists solely in-frame clones and lacks some. Of about 140,000 clones in the sample, approximately 90% are singletons; the top ten hold 2.5% to 3.5%. This record belongs to a study of T cell responses to AZD1222 COVID-19 vaccine. Germline lookup yields CDR1 WSHSY and CDR2 SAAADI. This CDR3 has 13 residues. V was trimmed by 4 bases and J by 7 bases, leaving 8 bases between them. Findings of the study overall: Nearly half of spike-specific TCRs reportedly go after variant regions that carry no mutations. At study baseline, merely six AZD1222 recipients were seropositive. Donors were chiefly white British, with a greater number of females, and clonal diversity was perhaps underestimated.

This receptor was identified in an adult who received the AZD1222 COVID-19 vaccine. The chain joins TRBV10-2 to TRBJ1-6; TRBD1 might be the D (5 bases). Sequences were derived from peripheral blood, sampled 28 days after the second AZD1222 dose. This chain's CDR3 is CASSGGENSPLHF. CDR3 coding DNA: TGCGCCAGCAGTGGAGGGGAAAATTCACCCCTCCACTTT.